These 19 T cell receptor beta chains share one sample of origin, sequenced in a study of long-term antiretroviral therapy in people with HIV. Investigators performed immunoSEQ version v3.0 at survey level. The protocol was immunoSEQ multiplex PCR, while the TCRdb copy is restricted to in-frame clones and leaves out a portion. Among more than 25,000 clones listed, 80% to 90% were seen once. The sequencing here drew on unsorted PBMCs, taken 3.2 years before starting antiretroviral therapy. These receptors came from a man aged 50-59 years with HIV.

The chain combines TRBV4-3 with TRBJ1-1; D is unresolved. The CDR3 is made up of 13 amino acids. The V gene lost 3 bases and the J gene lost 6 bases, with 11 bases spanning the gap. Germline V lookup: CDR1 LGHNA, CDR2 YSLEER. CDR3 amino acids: CASSHRYGPEAFF. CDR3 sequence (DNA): TGCGCCAGCAGCCACCGATACGGTCCTGAAGCTTTCTTT.

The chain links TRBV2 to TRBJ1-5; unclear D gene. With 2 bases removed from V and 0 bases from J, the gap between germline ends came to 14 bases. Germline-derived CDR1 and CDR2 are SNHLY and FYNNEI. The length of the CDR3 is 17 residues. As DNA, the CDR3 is TGTGCCAGCAGTGAATGGCGGGCAGCTTATAGCAATCAGCCCCAGCATTTT. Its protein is CASSEWRAAYSNQPQHF. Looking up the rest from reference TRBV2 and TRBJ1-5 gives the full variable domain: EPEVTQTPSHQVTQMGQEVILRCVPISNHLYFYWYRQILGQKVEFLVSFYNNEISEKSEIFDDQFSVERPDGSNFTLKIRSTKLEDSAMYFCASSEWRAAYSNQPQHFGDGTRLSIL.

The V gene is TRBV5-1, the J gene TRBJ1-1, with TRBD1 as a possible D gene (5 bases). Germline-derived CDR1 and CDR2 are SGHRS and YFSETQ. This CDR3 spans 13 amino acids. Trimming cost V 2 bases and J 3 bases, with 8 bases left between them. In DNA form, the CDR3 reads TGCGCCAGCAGCTTAGGAGGGGACACTGAAGCTTTCTTT. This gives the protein CASSLGGDTEAFF.

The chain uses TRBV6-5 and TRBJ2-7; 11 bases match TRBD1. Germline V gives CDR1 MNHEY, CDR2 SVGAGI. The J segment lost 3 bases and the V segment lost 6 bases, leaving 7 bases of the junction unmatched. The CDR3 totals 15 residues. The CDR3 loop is CASSPAGTGGYEQYF. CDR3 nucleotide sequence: TGTGCCAGCAGCCCCGCCGGGACAGGGGGCTACGAGCAGTACTTC.

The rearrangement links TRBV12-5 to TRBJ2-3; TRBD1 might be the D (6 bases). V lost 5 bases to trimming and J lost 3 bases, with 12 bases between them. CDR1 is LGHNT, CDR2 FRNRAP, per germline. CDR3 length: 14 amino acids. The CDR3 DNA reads TGTGCTAGTGGTCCATCTACAGGGACAGATACGCAGTATTTT. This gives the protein CASGPSTGTDTQYF.

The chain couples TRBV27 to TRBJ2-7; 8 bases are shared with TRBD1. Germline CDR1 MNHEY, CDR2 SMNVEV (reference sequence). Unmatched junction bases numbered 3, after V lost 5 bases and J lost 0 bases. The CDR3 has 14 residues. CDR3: CASSRDRSSYEQYF. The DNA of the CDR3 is TGTGCCAGCAGTAGGGACAGGTCCTCCTACGAGCAGTACTTC.

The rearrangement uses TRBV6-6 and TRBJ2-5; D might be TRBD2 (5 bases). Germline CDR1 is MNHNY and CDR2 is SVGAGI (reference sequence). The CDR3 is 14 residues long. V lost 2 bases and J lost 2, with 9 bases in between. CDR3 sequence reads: CASSYGPGQETQYF. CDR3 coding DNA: TGTGCCAGCAGTTACGGCCCGGGGCAAGAGACCCAGTACTTC.

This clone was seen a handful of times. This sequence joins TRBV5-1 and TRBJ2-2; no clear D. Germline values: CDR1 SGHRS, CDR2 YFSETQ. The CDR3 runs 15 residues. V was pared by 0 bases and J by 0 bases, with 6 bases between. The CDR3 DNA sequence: TGCGCCAGCAGCTTGGGGACGGCGAACACCGGGGAGCTGTTTTTT. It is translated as CASSLGTANTGELFF.

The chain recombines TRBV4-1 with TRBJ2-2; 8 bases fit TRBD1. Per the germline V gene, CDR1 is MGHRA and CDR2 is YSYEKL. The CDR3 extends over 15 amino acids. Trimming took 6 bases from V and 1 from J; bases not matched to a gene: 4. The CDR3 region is CASSWTGMNTGELFF. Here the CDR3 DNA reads TGCGCCAGCAGTTGGACAGGGATGAACACCGGGGAGCTGTTTTTT.

In DNA, the CDR3 is TGTGCCAGTAGTGGCAGAGCGGATTCCTATGGCTACACCTTC. Translated, it gives CASSGRADSYGYTF. This chain connects TRBV19 to TRBJ1-2; D call uncertain. Germline CDR1 is LNHDA and CDR2 is SQIVND (reference sequence). V dropped 5 bases and J dropped 4 bases, with 14 bases sitting between them. CDR3 length: 14 residues. The variable domain in full, completed from reference TRBV19 and TRBJ1-2, reads DGGITQSPKYLFRKEGQNVTLSCEQNLNHDAMYWYRQDPGQGLRLIYYSQIVNDFQKGDIAEGYSVSREKKESFPLTVTSAQKNPTAFYLCASSGRADSYGYTFGSGTRLTVV.

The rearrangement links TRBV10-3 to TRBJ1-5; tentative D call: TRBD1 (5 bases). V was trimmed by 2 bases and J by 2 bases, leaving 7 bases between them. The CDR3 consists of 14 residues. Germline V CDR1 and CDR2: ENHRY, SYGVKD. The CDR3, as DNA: TGTGCCATCAGTGAGGGCAGGGGCAATCAGCCCCAGCATTTT. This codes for CAISEGRGNQPQHF.

The CDR3 DNA reads TGTGCCAGCAGCCAAGAGGTTGGTGAGCAGTTCTTC. Its protein product is CASSQEVGEQFF. The chain joins TRBV14 to TRBJ2-1; D not certain. V lost 0 bases to trimming and J lost 9 bases, with 6 bases between them. The CDR3 runs to 12 residues. Germline V gene data show CDR1 as SGHDN and CDR2 as FVKESK.

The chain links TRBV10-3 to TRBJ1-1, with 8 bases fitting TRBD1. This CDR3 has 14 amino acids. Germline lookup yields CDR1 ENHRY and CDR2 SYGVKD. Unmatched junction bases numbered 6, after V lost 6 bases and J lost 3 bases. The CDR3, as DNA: TGTGCCATCAGCGACAGGGGTAGGGACACTGAAGCTTTCTTT. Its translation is CAISDRGRDTEAFF.

The chain's CDR3 is CASSLNTGLLYEQYF. The DNA for the CDR3 is TGCGCCAGCAGCTTGAATACAGGCCTGCTCTACGAGCAGTACTTC. The chain uses TRBV5-1 and TRBJ2-7, with a weak D call TRBD1 (5 bases). Trimming removed 1 base from V and 3 bases from J, with 14 bases in between. The CDR3 totals 15 residues. Germline loops: CDR1 SGHRS, CDR2 YFSETQ.

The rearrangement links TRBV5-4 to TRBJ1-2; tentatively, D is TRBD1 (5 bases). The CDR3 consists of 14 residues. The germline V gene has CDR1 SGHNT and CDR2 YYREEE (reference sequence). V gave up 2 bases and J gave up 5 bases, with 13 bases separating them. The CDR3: CASSFGRGGYGYTF. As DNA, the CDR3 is TGTGCCAGCAGCTTCGGGCGGGGGGGGTATGGCTACACCTTC.

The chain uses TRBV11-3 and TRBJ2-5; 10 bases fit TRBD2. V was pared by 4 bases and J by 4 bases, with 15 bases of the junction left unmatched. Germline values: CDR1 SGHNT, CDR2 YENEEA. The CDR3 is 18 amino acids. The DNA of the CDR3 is TGTGCCAGCAGCTCGGGACTGACAGCGGGAGGGTCTACAGAGACCCAGTACTTC. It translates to CASSSGLTAGGSTETQYF.

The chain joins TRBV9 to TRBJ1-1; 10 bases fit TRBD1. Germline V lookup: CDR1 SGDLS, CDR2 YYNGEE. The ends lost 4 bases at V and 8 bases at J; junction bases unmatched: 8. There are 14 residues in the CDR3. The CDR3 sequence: CASSSPTGGEEAFF. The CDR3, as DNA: TGTGCCAGCAGCTCACCGACAGGGGGCGAAGAAGCTTTCTTT.

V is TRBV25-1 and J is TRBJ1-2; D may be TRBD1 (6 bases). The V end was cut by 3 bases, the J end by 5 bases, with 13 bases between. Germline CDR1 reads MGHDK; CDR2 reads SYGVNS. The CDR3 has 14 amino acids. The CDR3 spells CASSEARGAYGYTF. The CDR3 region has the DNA TGTGCCAGCAGTGAGGCTCGGGGGGCGTATGGCTACACCTTC.

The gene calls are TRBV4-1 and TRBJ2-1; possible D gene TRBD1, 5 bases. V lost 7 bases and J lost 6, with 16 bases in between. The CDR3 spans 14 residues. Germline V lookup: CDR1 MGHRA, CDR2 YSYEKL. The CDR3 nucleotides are TGCGCCAGCAACCTTGACAGATGGGGCAATGAGCAGTTCTTC. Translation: CASNLDRWGNEQFF.